Listed here are 29 T cell receptor beta chains from one sample, sequenced in a study of blood T cell repertoires in COVID-19. Some clones are missing from TCRdb's copy, which holds only in-frame ones; the method was immunoSEQ multiplex PCR. The sample includes approximately 390,000 clones, 90% of them seen just once. Sequencing was done on a sample of peripheral blood. These receptors all stem from a man aged 18-30 years with active or convalescent COVID-19.

The rearrangement joins TRBV18 to TRBJ1-2, with D uncertain. The V end lost 0 bases, the J end lost 7 bases, and 18 bases lay between the germline ends. CDR1 is KGHSH and CDR2 is LQKENI in the germline V gene. The CDR3 loop spans 16 amino acids. This CDR3 is CASSPPRLAGAVGYTF. The CDR3 coding sequence is TGTGCCAGCTCACCACCGCGACTCGCTGGTGCCGTTGGCTACACCTTC.

This clone was observed once. This chain connects TRBV11-2 to TRBJ2-5; D gene unclear. Trimming pared 7 bases from V and 4 bases from J, leaving 16 bases between. The CDR3 sequence is 14 residues long. The germline CDR1 and CDR2 sequences are SGHAT and FQNNGV. The CDR3 loop reads CASTGRSKRETQYF. The CDR3 DNA reads TGTGCCAGCACTGGGCGATCCAAACGAGAGACCCAGTACTTC. The variable domain in full, completed from reference TRBV11-2 and TRBJ2-5, reads EAGVAQSPRYKIIEKRQSVAFWCNPISGHATLYWYQQILGQGPKLLIQFQNNGVVDDSQLPKDRFSAERLKGVDSTLKIQPAKLEDSAVYLCASTGRSKRETQYFGPGTRLLVL.

The chain links TRBV28 to TRBJ1-5; D is possibly TRBD1 (5 bases). Germline V CDR1 and CDR2: MDHEN, SYDVKM. V shed 6 bases and J shed 5 bases, with 17 bases lying between them. This CDR3 spans 15 amino acids. This CDR3 reads CASSPPPWGDQPQHF. CDR3 DNA: TGTGCCAGCAGCCCCCCCCCGTGGGGGGATCAGCCCCAGCATTTT. Drawing the rest from reference TRBV28 and TRBJ1-5, the complete variable domain is DVKVTQSSRYLVKRTGEKVFLECVQDMDHENMFWYRQDPGLGLRLIYFSYDVKMKEKGDIPEGYSVSREKKERFSLILESASTNQTSMYLCASSPPPWGDQPQHFGDGTRLSIL.

The V gene is TRBV19, the J gene TRBJ2-3; 10 bases match TRBD2. The ends lost 6 bases at V and 1 base at J; junction bases unmatched: 10. Germline CDR1 is LNHDA and CDR2 is SQIVND (reference sequence). The CDR3 has 17 amino acids. As DNA, the CDR3 is TGTGCCAGTAGACCGATAGGGCTAGCGGGGGGCACAGATACGCAGTATTTT. This codes for CASRPIGLAGGTDTQYF.

This chain connects TRBV29-1 to TRBJ2-7; a possible D gene is TRBD2 (6 bases). Deletions cut 6 bases from V and 0 bases from J, with 15 bases between. Germline V lookup: CDR1 SQVTM, CDR2 ANQGSEA. The CDR3 length is 14 residues. CDR3 DNA: TGCAGCGTGCGGACTACTCAGAGCTCCTACGAGCAGTACTTC. Translating gives CSVRTTQSSYEQYF.

This chain links TRBV2 with TRBJ1-4; 8 nucleotides line up with TRBD1. V lost 6 bases to trimming and J lost 7 bases; unmatched junction nucleotides: 7. CDR1 and CDR2 from the germline V gene are SNHLY and FYNNEI. This CDR3 has 14 residues. CDR3 loop: CASREQGVGEKLFF. The DNA for the CDR3 is TGTGCCAGCAGGGAACAGGGGGTGGGTGAAAAACTGTTTTTT.

The chain links TRBV6-1 to TRBJ2-7, with a weak D call TRBD1 (7 bases). Germline V CDR1 and CDR2: MNHNS, SASEGT. V dropped 3 bases and J dropped 2 bases, with 11 bases sitting between them. CDR3 length equals 14 residues. The CDR3 nucleotides are TGTGCCAGCAGTGACAGGGGGGCTACCTACGAGCAGTACTTC. Amino acid sequence: CASSDRGATYEQYF.

V gene TRBV29-1 combines with J gene TRBJ1-3; D not certain. Trimming left V 6 bases short and J 2 bases short, with 11 bases between. Germline values: CDR1 SQVTM, CDR2 ANQGSEA. The length of the CDR3 is 13 residues. The CDR3 region has the DNA TGCAGCGTCCATCCAGACACTGGAAACACCATATATTTT. Translation gives CSVHPDTGNTIYF.

On this clone itself: Germline and junction disagree at one end, which may indicate a read error. The chain employs TRBV28 and TRBJ2-5, with D maybe TRBD2 (6 bases). Per the germline V gene, CDR1 is MDHEN and CDR2 is SYDVKM. The CDR3 runs to 16 residues. The DNA for the CDR3 is TGTGCCAGCAGCTTATCCTCGGCGGGGCACTCGGAGACCCAGTACTTC. Residues: CASSLSSAGHSETQYF.

The chain employs TRBV27 and TRBJ1-1; 9 bases are shared with TRBD1. This CDR3 is 16 amino acids long. CDR1 MNHEY and CDR2 SMNVEV come from the germline V gene (reference sequence). Trimming at V came to 6 bases and at J to 2 bases, leaving 10 bases not matched to a gene. The CDR3, as DNA: TGTGCCAGCAGACGAGGGACAGGGCCTTTAAACACTGAAGCTTTCTTT. Protein sequence: CASRRGTGPLNTEAFF.

The chain uses TRBV2 and TRBJ2-4; D remains unclear. Germline values: CDR1 SNHLY, CDR2 FYNNEI. Trimming removed 9 bases at V and 0 bases at J, with 15 bases between. CDR3 length: 15 amino acids. CDR3 in amino acids: CASNLAGLAKNIQYF. The CDR3, as DNA: TGTGCCAGTAACCTGGCAGGTCTAGCCAAAAACATTCAGTACTTC.

This clone was observed a single time. V and J are TRBV24-1 and TRBJ2-5; 9 bases match TRBD1. Germline V gene sequence: CDR1 KGHDR, CDR2 SFDVKD. J gave up 5 bases and V 0 bases, and 15 bases lay outside the gene matches. CDR3 length equals 19 residues. CDR3 coding DNA: TGTGCCACCAGTGATTTGCTGGACAGGGGCTGGGTCTTTGGCGAGACCCAGTACTTC. Translated: CATSDLLDRGWVFGETQYF.

This chain links TRBV2 with TRBJ1-6; D possibly corresponds to TRBD1 (6 bases). V was trimmed by 2 bases and J by 7 bases, leaving 12 bases between them. In germline, CDR1 is SNHLY, CDR2 FYNNEI. The CDR3 runs to 15 residues. For the CDR3, the DNA is TGTGCCAGCAGTGAATTCGGGCAGGGGAATTCACCCCTCCACTTT. Translating it yields CASSEFGQGNSPLHF.

J is TRBJ1-1 and V is TRBV6-2 or TRBV6-3; D perhaps matches TRBD1 (5 bases). V dropped 4 bases and J dropped 3 bases, with 18 bases sitting between them. Germline V gene data show CDR1 as MNHEY and CDR2 as SVGEGT. This CDR3 comprises 16 residues. The CDR3 here is CASSFEVGGYHTEAFF. CDR3 in DNA: TGTGCCAGCAGTTTCGAGGTCGGGGGATATCACACTGAAGCTTTCTTT.

The V gene is TRBV5-1, the J gene TRBJ2-1, with TRBD1 matching over 11 bases. Germline assignment: CDR1 SGHRS and CDR2 YFSETQ. This CDR3 comprises 14 residues. The junction had 2 bases not matched to a gene; V was cut back by 2 bases and J by 7 bases. The CDR3 sequence is CASSLGQGANEQFF. CDR3 in DNA: TGCGCCAGCAGCTTAGGACAGGGGGCGAATGAGCAGTTCTTC.

This clone was recorded a few times. The chain joins TRBV7-8 to TRBJ1-3; D gene uncertain. The CDR3 is made up of 17 amino acids. Per germline, CDR1 SGHVS and CDR2 FQNEAQ. V was cut by 0 bases and J by 0 bases, with 12 bases left in between. CDR3 sequence: CASSLAAVGYSGNTIYF. The CDR3 DNA reads TGTGCCAGCAGCTTAGCGGCAGTGGGCTACTCTGGAAACACCATATATTTT.

The rearrangement links TRBV6-6 to TRBJ1-5, with D possibly TRBD1 on 5 matching bases. The V and J ends lost 7 bases and 10 bases respectively, with 14 bases between them. Germline CDR1 is MNHNY and CDR2 is SVGAGI (reference sequence). This CDR3 has 12 amino acids. In DNA, the CDR3 is TGTGCCAGCAATAAAATGGACATCCCCCAGCATTTT. Residues: CASNKMDIPQHF.

This chain connects TRBV6-5 to TRBJ1-3; 9 bases are shared with TRBD1. Germline assignment: CDR1 MNHEY and CDR2 SVGAGI. J was trimmed by 4 bases and V by 2 bases; bases with no gene match: 3. The CDR3 is 15 amino acids. This CDR3 reads CASSYRTGDGNTIYF. The DNA of the CDR3 is TGTGCCAGCAGTTACCGGACAGGGGACGGAAACACCATATATTTT.

The chain links TRBV5-5 to TRBJ2-2; 7 bases line up with TRBD1. This CDR3 is built from 15 residues. Trimming removed 2 bases from V and 5 bases from J; junction bases left unmatched: 6. In germline, CDR1 is SGHKS, CDR2 YYEKEE (reference sequence). The DNA of the CDR3 is TGTGCCAGCAGCTTAACCGGGACAGCAACCGGGGAGCTGTTTTTT. Translated: CASSLTGTATGELFF.

This clone appeared a single time. This chain connects TRBV6-2 or TRBV6-3 to TRBJ2-3, with 9 positions matching TRBD1. Per the germline V gene, CDR1 is MNHEY and CDR2 is SVGEGT. The CDR3 sequence is 15 residues long. The V and J ends lost 6 bases and 1 base, in that order; junction bases with no gene match: 5. This CDR3 reads CASSQTGGGTDTQYF. As DNA, the CDR3 is TGTGCCAGCAGCCAGACAGGGGGAGGCACAGATACGCAGTATTTT.

The chain links TRBV19 to TRBJ1-3; D uncertain. The CDR3 is made up of 14 amino acids. Trimming removed 6 bases at V and 0 bases at J, with 9 bases between. CDR1 and CDR2 from the germline V gene are LNHDA and SQIVND (reference sequence). The CDR3 DNA is TGTGCCAGTAGCCCCATGTCCTCTGGAAACACCATATATTTT. Translation gives CASSPMSSGNTIYF.

V gene TRBV11-2 combines with J gene TRBJ2-1; D gene uncertain. Germline CDR1 SGHAT, CDR2 FQNNGV. The CDR3 length is 14 residues. Trimming took off 1 base at V and 5 bases at J, with 9 bases between the two ends. CDR3: CASSLVQLNNEQFF. The CDR3 DNA reads as TGTGCCAGCAGCTTAGTACAGCTAAACAATGAGCAGTTCTTC.

The rearrangement uses TRBV6-5 and TRBJ2-2; 7 nucleotides agree with TRBD1. Germline V lookup: CDR1 MNHEY, CDR2 SVGAGI. The CDR3 sequence is 16 residues long. The V segment lost 0 bases and the J segment 5 bases; nucleotides outside the gene matches: 6. For the CDR3, the DNA is TGTGCCAGCAGTTACTCCAGGGGGTTCGGGACCGGGGAGCTGTTTTTT. This gives the protein CASSYSRGFGTGELFF.

Details on this clone: One junction end does not reproduce the germline sequence, and a read error may be involved. This rearrangement joins TRBV7-7 to TRBJ2-1, with 7 positions matching TRBD1. The CDR3 covers 18 residues. The germline V gene encodes CDR1 SSHAT and CDR2 FNYEAQ (reference sequence). The CDR3: CASSLGPIPGTELNEQFF. The CDR3 DNA is TGTGCTAGCAGCTTAGGTCCGATCCCCGGGACAGAGCTCAATGAGCAGTTCTTC.

This clone was seen just once. The chain combines TRBV2 with TRBJ1-3; D is possibly TRBD1 (5 bases). With 6 bases removed from V and 0 bases from J, the gap between germline ends came to 6 bases. Germline V lookup: CDR1 SNHLY, CDR2 FYNNEI. The CDR3 has 13 residues. The CDR3 spells CASRDSSGNTIYF. In DNA form, the CDR3 reads TGTGCCAGCAGAGACAGCTCTGGAAACACCATATATTTT.

This rearrangement joins TRBV6-5 to TRBJ1-1; 7 nucleotides align to TRBD1. V shed 0 bases, J shed 1 base, and the junction held 2 bases outside the gene matches. The CDR3 loop spans 15 amino acids. Germline V gene sequence: CDR1 MNHEY, CDR2 SVGAGI. CDR3 residues: CASSYSTGSNTEAFF. CDR3 DNA sequence: TGTGCCAGCAGTTACTCGACAGGGTCGAACACTGAAGCTTTCTTT.

The gene calls are TRBV7-2 and TRBJ2-3, with D possibly matching TRBD2 (7 bases). Between the trimmed V and J ends, which lost 3 bases and 0 bases, there was a span of 13 bases. The V gene's germline CDR1 is SGHTA and CDR2 FQGNSA. The CDR3 runs to 16 residues. For the CDR3, the DNA is TGTGCCAGCAGCTTGGGAGGGGGGATAAGCACAGATACGCAGTATTTT. Protein: CASSLGGGISTDTQYF.

The J gene is TRBJ1-1, the V gene TRBV29-1; TRBD1 aligns across 8 bases. This CDR3 comprises 13 residues. The germline CDR1 and CDR2 sequences are SQVTM and ANQGSEA. J was trimmed by 5 bases and V by 6 bases; bases with no gene match: 8. This chain's CDR3 is CSVAPYRGTEAFF. CDR3 bases: TGCAGCGTCGCCCCGTACAGGGGGACTGAAGCTTTCTTT.

V is TRBV11-3 and J is TRBJ2-3; 12 nucleotides align to TRBD2. Looked up from germline, CDR1 is SGHNT and CDR2 is YENEEA. CDR3 length equals 16 residues. The V and J ends lost 1 base and 6 bases, in that order; junction bases with no gene match: 5. CDR3 nucleotides: TGTGCCAGCAGCTTAGGTCTAGCGGGGGGGCGGGATACGCAGTATTTT. Protein sequence: CASSLGLAGGRDTQYF.